This passage covers 25 T cell receptor beta chains from one sample sequenced in a study of shared clonotypes between healthy human individuals. Repertoires were generated with immunoSEQ multiplex PCR, while TCRdb's copy carries only in-frame clones and drops some. The sample holds roughly 1.5 million clones; 98% are singletons and the top ten take around 0.47%. Sequenced material: naive CD4+ T cells sorted from blood. The subset was: CD45RA+ positively selected. These receptor sequences come from a man aged 30 to 39 in good health.

V and J are TRBV28 and TRBJ2-7, with a tentative D call TRBD2 (6 bases). Trimming took 1 base from V and 3 from J, leaving 16 bases between them. Germline-derived CDR1 and CDR2 are MDHEN and SYDVKM. The CDR3 sequence is 16 residues long. CDR3 nucleotide sequence: TGTGCCAGCAGTTTATTGACGGAGGGTATTTTCTACGAGCAGTACTTC. Its protein is CASSLLTEGIFYEQYF.

Written as DNA, the CDR3 is TGTGCCAGTAGTAGGGTTTCGGATGAGCAGTTCTTC. It specifies CASSRVSDEQFF. V and J are TRBV19 and TRBJ2-1, with unresolved D. CDR1 LNHDA and CDR2 SQIVND come from the germline V gene (reference sequence). The CDR3 has 12 residues. Trimming removed 4 bases from V and 8 bases from J, with 9 bases in between.

CDR3 nucleotide sequence: TGTGCCAGCAGCTTTCCAGGTAGCCAAAGAGCTAATGAGCAGTTCTTC. Translated, it gives CASSFPGSQRANEQFF. This rearrangement joins TRBV5-4 to TRBJ2-1; D unresolved. The CDR3 sequence is 16 residues long. Germline V CDR1 and CDR2: SGHNT, YYREEE (reference sequence). The V end was cut by 2 bases, the J end by 7 bases, with 19 bases between.

This chain connects TRBV7-2 to TRBJ2-5, with 7 nucleotides matching TRBD1. With V trimmed by 5 bases and J by 5 bases, 11 bases remained unmatched. CDR1 is SGHTA and CDR2 is FQGNSA in the germline V gene. The CDR3 is 15 amino acids. The CDR3 DNA sequence: TGTGCCAGCAGCGACAGGGTTGGTAGAGGGGAGACCCAGTACTTC. It codes for CASSDRVGRGETQYF.

This chain joins TRBV28 and TRBJ2-3; TRBD2 matches 10 bases. V was clipped by 7 bases and J by 4 bases; unmatched bases: 2. The germline V gene has CDR1 MDHEN and CDR2 SYDVKM. CDR3 length: 13 amino acids. The CDR3 DNA reads TGTGCCAGCAACCTAGCGGGAGCAGATACGCAGTATTTT. This sequence encodes CASNLAGADTQYF.

This chain uses TRBV11-2 with TRBJ1-1, with D uncertain. Germline CDR1 reads SGHAT; CDR2 reads FQNNGV. Trimming cost V 7 bases and J 1 base, with 13 bases left between them. The CDR3 sequence is 14 residues long. CDR3 in amino acids: CASKAAGKNTEAFF. The CDR3 DNA sequence: TGTGCCAGCAAGGCGGCAGGCAAGAACACTGAAGCTTTCTTT.

This chain uses TRBV29-1 with TRBJ2-7; 10 positions match TRBD2. The CDR3 runs 15 residues. Trimming removed 1 base from V and 0 bases from J; junction bases left unmatched: 3. Germline loops: CDR1 SQVTM, CDR2 ANQGSEA. CDR3: CSVEGSSGSSYEQYF. CDR3 nucleotides: TGCAGCGTTGAAGGGTCTAGCGGGAGCTCCTACGAGCAGTACTTC.

V gene TRBV7-9 combines with J gene TRBJ2-3, with D tentatively TRBD1 or TRBD2 (6 bases each). Trimming removed 1 base from V and 4 bases from J, with 12 bases in between. The CDR3 length is 15 residues. The germline gives CDR1 SEHNR, CDR2 FQNEAQ (reference sequence). CDR3 coding DNA: TGTGCCAGCAGCTTAGAGGGCGGGACATCAGATACGCAGTATTTT. As protein: CASSLEGGTSDTQYF.

This clone occurred a few times. The gene calls are TRBV6-5 and TRBJ2-1; 12 bases are shared with TRBD2. This CDR3 contains 14 residues. Germline V lookup: CDR1 MNHEY, CDR2 SVGAGI. V lost 4 bases and J lost 8; bases outside the gene matches: 3. CDR3 sequence: CASSSSGRAHEQFF. DNA for the CDR3: TGTGCCAGCAGTTCTAGCGGGAGGGCCCATGAGCAGTTCTTC.

The V gene is TRBV10-2, the J gene TRBJ2-2; no clear D. The length of the CDR3 is 12 residues. Germline CDR1 WSHSY, CDR2 SAAADI. V gave up 1 base and J gave up 6 bases, with 3 bases separating them. CDR3 protein: CASSEYPGELFF. In DNA form, the CDR3 reads TGCGCCAGCAGTGAGTACCCCGGGGAGCTGTTTTTT.

The CDR3 loop is CSARDGYIQYF. CDR3 DNA sequence: TGCAGTGCTAGAGATGGGTACATTCAGTACTTC. This rearrangement joins TRBV20-1 to TRBJ2-4, with unresolved D. V gave up 0 bases and J gave up 8 bases, with 5 bases separating them. CDR3 length equals 11 residues. Germline CDR1 is DFQATT and CDR2 is SNEGSKA (reference sequence).

V usage is TRBV10-3 and J usage is TRBJ2-7; 10 nucleotides align to TRBD1. CDR1 is ENHRY, CDR2 SYGVKD, per germline. J was trimmed by 3 bases and V by 6 bases; bases with no gene match: 8. The CDR3 runs 15 residues. Written as DNA, the CDR3 is TGTGCCATCAGAGAAGGGACAGGGGAAGGCTACGAGCAGTACTTC. Its protein product is CAIREGTGEGYEQYF.

The V call is TRBV5-4, the J call TRBJ2-7, with TRBD1 identical over 9 bases. The germline V gene has CDR1 SGHNT and CDR2 YYREEE (reference sequence). CDR3 length: 17 amino acids. The J segment lost 6 bases and the V segment lost 2 bases, leaving 15 bases of the junction unmatched. DNA of the CDR3: TGTGCCAGCAGCTTACGGCCTTTCCGGGGACAGGGTGTCGAGCAGTACTTC. This sequence encodes CASSLRPFRGQGVEQYF.

This clone has just one count. Other DNA sequences of this sample code for an identical CDR3. The CDR3 here is CASSFDRNYGYTF. In DNA, the CDR3 is TGTGCCAGCAGCTTCGACAGGAACTATGGCTACACCTTC. The chain uses TRBV7-9 and TRBJ1-2; possible D gene TRBD1, 6 bases. The CDR3 consists of 13 residues. Trimming took off 3 bases at V and 2 bases at J, with 7 bases between the two ends. Germline assignment: CDR1 SEHNR and CDR2 FQNEAQ (reference sequence).

The chain is built from TRBV9 and TRBJ2-2, with D perhaps TRBD1 (6 bases). This CDR3 has 16 residues. Trimming left V 2 bases short and J 2 bases short, with 13 bases between. CDR1 is SGDLS, CDR2 YYNGEE, per germline. CDR3 in DNA: TGTGCCAGCAGCGTTCAAGGGGGACACAACACCGGGGAGCTGTTTTTT. Residues: CASSVQGGHNTGELFF.

The chain has TRBV10-1 and TRBJ2-7; the D call may be TRBD1 or TRBD2 (5 bases each). The CDR3 loop spans 12 amino acids. Trimming stripped 8 bases from V and 3 bases from J, with 11 bases between. Per the germline V gene, CDR1 is WNHNN and CDR2 is SYGVQD (reference sequence). CDR3: CASSRDHYEQYF. CDR3 nucleotide sequence: TGCGCCAGCTCACGGGACCACTACGAGCAGTACTTC.

The chain carries TRBV27 and TRBJ2-3, with 7 bases aligning to TRBD2. The CDR3 covers 15 residues. With 5 bases clipped from V and 2 bases from J, the junction kept 7 bases outside the gene matches. Germline CDR1 MNHEY, CDR2 SMNVEV (reference sequence). CDR3 amino acids: CASSLQREYTDTQYF. CDR3 DNA sequence: TGTGCCAGCAGTCTCCAGCGGGAATACACAGATACGCAGTATTTT.

This chain links TRBV19 with TRBJ2-7; D remains ambiguous. The CDR3 has 14 amino acids. In germline, CDR1 is LNHDA, CDR2 SQIVND (reference sequence). V was cut by 2 bases and J by 4 bases, with 12 bases left in between. CDR3 nucleotides: TGTGCCAGTAGTATAACTCTAAAATCGTACGAGCAGTACTTC. It encodes CASSITLKSYEQYF.

The gene calls are TRBV5-1 and TRBJ2-7; 7 bases fit TRBD1. With V trimmed by 7 bases and J by 3 bases, 7 bases remained unmatched. The CDR3 runs to 13 residues. Germline values: CDR1 SGHRS, CDR2 YFSETQ. The CDR3 DNA reads TGCGCCAGCCAGACAGGGTCTAACTACGAGCAGTACTTC. Protein: CASQTGSNYEQYF.

The chain uses TRBV9 and TRBJ2-7; perhaps TRBD2 as D (6 bases). The CDR3 consists of 14 residues. With 4 bases removed from V and 4 bases from J, the gap between germline ends came to 15 bases. The germline V gene has CDR1 SGDLS and CDR2 YYNGEE. In DNA form, the CDR3 reads TGTGCCAGCAGCACGAGTGGGGGGATTTACGAGCAGTACTTC. Protein: CASSTSGGIYEQYF.

This clone was detected once. Other DNA sequences in the sample encode the same CDR3. This rearrangement joins TRBV19 to TRBJ1-5; no clear D. The CDR3 is 13 residues long. The V end was cut by 1 base, the J end by 5 bases, with 6 bases between. The germline gives CDR1 LNHDA, CDR2 SQIVND (reference sequence). The chain's CDR3 is CASSIVWDQPQHF. Here the CDR3 DNA reads TGTGCCAGTAGTATAGTGTGGGATCAGCCCCAGCATTTT. Looking up the rest from reference TRBV19 and TRBJ1-5 gives the full variable domain: DGGITQSPKYLFRKEGQNVTLSCEQNLNHDAMYWYRQDPGQGLRLIYYSQIVNDFQKGDIAEGYSVSREKKESFPLTVTSAQKNPTAFYLCASSIVWDQPQHFGDGTRLSIL.

The chain has TRBV5-4 and TRBJ2-7, with D possibly matching TRBD1 (6 bases). V lost 4 bases, J lost 2 bases, and 13 bases lay in between. Germline V CDR1 and CDR2: SGHNT, YYREEE (reference sequence). CDR3 length equals 14 residues. CDR3 protein: CASSITGNPYEQYF. For the CDR3, the DNA is TGTGCCAGCAGCATTACAGGGAACCCCTACGAGCAGTACTTC.

V is TRBV28 and J is TRBJ1-4; D is ambiguous. The CDR3 extends over 15 amino acids. Germline V gene data show CDR1 as MDHEN and CDR2 as SYDVKM. Trimming stripped 2 bases from V and 4 bases from J, with 11 bases between. Here the CDR3 reads CASSLGRFLNEKLFF. DNA of the CDR3: TGTGCCAGCAGTTTAGGACGGTTCCTTAATGAAAAACTGTTTTTT.

The chain carries TRBV5-1 and TRBJ2-1, with 11 bases that match TRBD2. Trimming took 4 bases from V and 6 from J; bases not matched to a gene: 6. This CDR3 region has 15 residues. Germline CDR1 SGHRS, CDR2 YFSETQ. CDR3 residues: CASSTGLADFNEQFF. The DNA for the CDR3 is TGCGCCAGCAGCACGGGACTAGCGGATTTCAATGAGCAGTTCTTC.

This clone occurred a few times. The sample contains more than one DNA sequence encoding this CDR3. The V call is TRBV4-3, the J call TRBJ2-1; 11 nucleotides match TRBD2. The CDR3 is 16 residues long. V was pared by 3 bases and J by 2 bases, with 3 bases of the junction left unmatched. CDR1 LGHNA and CDR2 YSLEER come from the germline V gene. The CDR3 DNA reads as TGCGCCAGCAGCCAGGAACTAGCGGGAGCCTACAATGAGCAGTTCTTC. It encodes CASSQELAGAYNEQFF.